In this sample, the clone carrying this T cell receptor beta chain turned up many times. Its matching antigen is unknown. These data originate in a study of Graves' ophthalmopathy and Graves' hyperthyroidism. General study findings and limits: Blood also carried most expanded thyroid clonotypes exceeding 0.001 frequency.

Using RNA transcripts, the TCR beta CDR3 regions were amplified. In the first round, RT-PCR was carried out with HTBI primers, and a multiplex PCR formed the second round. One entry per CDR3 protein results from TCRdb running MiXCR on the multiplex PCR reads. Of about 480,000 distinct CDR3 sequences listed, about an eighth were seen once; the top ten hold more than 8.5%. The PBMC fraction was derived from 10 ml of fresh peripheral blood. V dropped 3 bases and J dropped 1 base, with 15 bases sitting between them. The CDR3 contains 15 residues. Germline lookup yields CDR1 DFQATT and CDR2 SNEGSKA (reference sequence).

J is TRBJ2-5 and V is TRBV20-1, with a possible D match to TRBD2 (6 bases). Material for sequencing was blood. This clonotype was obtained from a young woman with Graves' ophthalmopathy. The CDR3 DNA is TGCAGTGCTAGCAGGAGGGTGACAGCCCAAGAGACCCAGTACTTC. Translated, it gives CSASRRVTAQETQYF.